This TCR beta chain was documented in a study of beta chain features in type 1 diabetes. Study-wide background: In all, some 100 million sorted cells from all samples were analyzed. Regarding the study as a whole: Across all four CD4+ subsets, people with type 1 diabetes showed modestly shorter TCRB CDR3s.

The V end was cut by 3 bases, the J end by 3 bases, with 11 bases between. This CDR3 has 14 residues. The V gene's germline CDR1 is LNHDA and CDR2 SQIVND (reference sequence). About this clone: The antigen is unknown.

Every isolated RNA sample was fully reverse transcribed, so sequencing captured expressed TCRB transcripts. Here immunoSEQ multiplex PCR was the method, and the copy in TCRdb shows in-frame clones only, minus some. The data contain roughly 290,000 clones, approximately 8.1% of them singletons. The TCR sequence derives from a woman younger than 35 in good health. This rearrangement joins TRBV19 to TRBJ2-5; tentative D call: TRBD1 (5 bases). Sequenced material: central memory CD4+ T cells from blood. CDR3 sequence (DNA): TGTGCCAGTAGTATGGGGCAGGTCGAAGAGACCCAGTACTTC. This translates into CASSMGQVEETQYF.